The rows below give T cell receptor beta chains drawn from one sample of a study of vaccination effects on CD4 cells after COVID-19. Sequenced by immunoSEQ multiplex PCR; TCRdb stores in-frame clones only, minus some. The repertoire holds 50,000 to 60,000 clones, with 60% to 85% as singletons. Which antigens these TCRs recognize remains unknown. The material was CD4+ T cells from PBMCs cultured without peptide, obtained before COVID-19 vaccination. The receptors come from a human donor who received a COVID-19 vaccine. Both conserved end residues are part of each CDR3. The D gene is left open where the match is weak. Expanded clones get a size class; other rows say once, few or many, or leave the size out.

CDR3nt: TGTGCCAGCCGCACACTTACAGGTCAGCCCCAGCATTTT
CDR3aa: CASRTLTGQPQHF
d_gene: -
v_gene: TRBV6-5
j_gene: TRBJ1-5
abundance: -

CDR3nt: TGTGCCAGCAGTTTCAGGACAGGGCCGGGATATAGCAATCAGCCCCAGCATTTT
CDR3aa: CASSFRTGPGYSNQPQHF
d_gene: TRBD1
v_gene: TRBV6-2/TRBV6-3
j_gene: TRBJ1-5
abundance: -

CDR3nt: TGTGCCTGGAGTGTACAGGGCTATGGCTACACCTTC
CDR3aa: CAWSVQGYGYTF
d_gene: -
v_gene: TRBV30
j_gene: TRBJ1-2
abundance: -

CDR3nt: TGTGCCAGCAGTTGGAACTTGGGACAGGGACATCAGCCCCAGCATTTT
CDR3aa: CASSWNLGQGHQPQHF
d_gene: TRBD1
v_gene: TRBV6-5
j_gene: TRBJ1-5
abundance: once

CDR3nt: TGTGCCAGCAGCCCCCATGATGTGGGTAACACCGGGGAGCTGTTTTTT
CDR3aa: CASSPHDVGNTGELFF
d_gene: -
v_gene: TRBV7-3
j_gene: TRBJ2-2
abundance: -

CDR3nt: TGTGCCAGCAGTGAACGGGGGGGCTCCTACAATGAGCAGTTCTTC
CDR3aa: CASSERGGSYNEQFF
d_gene: TRBD2
v_gene: TRBV2
j_gene: TRBJ2-1
abundance: -

CDR3nt: TGTGCCAGCTCACCACAGGGGAACAATGAAAAACTGTTTTTT
CDR3aa: CASSPQGNNEKLFF
d_gene: -
v_gene: TRBV18
j_gene: TRBJ1-4
abundance: -

CDR3nt: TGTGCCAGTAGTAAGGGGGCCCGGGAGACCCAGTACTTC
CDR3aa: CASSKGARETQYF
d_gene: TRBD1
v_gene: TRBV19
j_gene: TRBJ2-5
abundance: -

CDR3nt: TGTGCCAGCCGCCGGACAGGGGGAAATGAAAAACTGTTTTTT
CDR3aa: CASRRTGGNEKLFF
d_gene: TRBD1
v_gene: TRBV27
j_gene: TRBJ1-4
abundance: -

CDR3nt: TGTGCCAGCAGTGAATTGACAGGGGACGGAAACACCATATATTTT
CDR3aa: CASSELTGDGNTIYF
d_gene: TRBD1
v_gene: TRBV6-1
j_gene: TRBJ1-3
abundance: -

CDR3nt: TGCGCCAGCAGCTTGGCCCCCGGGGGGGCCGGGGGAGAGCAGTTCTTC
CDR3aa: CASSLAPGGAGGEQFF
d_gene: TRBD2
v_gene: TRBV5-1
j_gene: TRBJ2-1
abundance: -

CDR3nt: TGCGCCAGCAGCCCCCCAAGTCCCGGGGGGACAATCTACAATGAGCAGTTCTTC
CDR3aa: CASSPPSPGGTIYNEQFF
d_gene: -
v_gene: TRBV10-1
j_gene: TRBJ2-1
abundance: -

CDR3nt: TGTGCCAGCAGCATTAGCAGGGCTGGAAACACCATATATTTT
CDR3aa: CASSISRAGNTIYF
d_gene: -
v_gene: TRBV7-2
j_gene: TRBJ1-3
abundance: -

CDR3nt: TGTGCCAGCACCAAGACAGGGACTGGCTACACCTTC
CDR3aa: CASTKTGTGYTF
d_gene: TRBD1
v_gene: TRBV6-5
j_gene: TRBJ1-2
abundance: -

CDR3nt: TGTGCCAGCAGCTCCGCCGGGACAGGGTATGGCTACACCTTC
CDR3aa: CASSSAGTGYGYTF
d_gene: TRBD1
v_gene: TRBV7-9
j_gene: TRBJ1-2
abundance: few

CDR3nt: TGTGCCAGCAGCTTGGCTTCCACCTACAATGAGCAGTTCTTC
CDR3aa: CASSLASTYNEQFF
d_gene: -
v_gene: TRBV5-8
j_gene: TRBJ2-1
abundance: once

CDR3nt: TGTGCCAGCAGTTTGGTGGGAGGTGGTGATAGCAATCAGCCCCAGCATTTT
CDR3aa: CASSLVGGGDSNQPQHF
d_gene: -
v_gene: TRBV27
j_gene: TRBJ1-5
abundance: -

CDR3nt: TGCGCCAGCAGCTTTGGGGACAGGGATCGGAGCACCATATATTTT
CDR3aa: CASSFGDRDRSTIYF
d_gene: TRBD1
v_gene: TRBV5-1
j_gene: TRBJ1-3
abundance: -

CDR3nt: TGTGCCAGCAGTTACGGCCTAGCGGGGGCAGATACGCAGTATTTT
CDR3aa: CASSYGLAGADTQYF
d_gene: TRBD2
v_gene: TRBV6-2/TRBV6-3
j_gene: TRBJ2-3
abundance: -

CDR3nt: TGTGCCAGCAGCTCCGGGGGCAGGGGCATGAACACTGAAGCTTTCTTT
CDR3aa: CASSSGGRGMNTEAFF
d_gene: -
v_gene: TRBV7-3
j_gene: TRBJ1-1
abundance: -

CDR3nt: TGTGCCAGCAGATCAGGTGGTGGCTACACCTTC
CDR3aa: CASRSGGGYTF
d_gene: -
v_gene: TRBV6-6
j_gene: TRBJ1-2
abundance: -

CDR3nt: TGTGCCAGCAACTCATGGGGTACGCCAGATACGCAGTATTTT
CDR3aa: CASNSWGTPDTQYF
d_gene: -
v_gene: TRBV5-6
j_gene: TRBJ2-3
abundance: once

CDR3nt: TGTGCCAGCAGCCAAACCTTTATGAATGAGCAGTTCTTC
CDR3aa: CASSQTFMNEQFF
d_gene: -
v_gene: TRBV14
j_gene: TRBJ2-1
abundance: once

CDR3nt: TGTGCCACCAGTAGATTTAGCAATCAGCCCCAGCATTTT
CDR3aa: CATSRFSNQPQHF
d_gene: -
v_gene: TRBV24-1
j_gene: TRBJ1-5
abundance: -

CDR3nt: TGTGCCAGCTCACCAATTGGGACAGTTAACACTGAAGCTTTCTTT
CDR3aa: CASSPIGTVNTEAFF
d_gene: TRBD1
v_gene: TRBV18
j_gene: TRBJ1-1
abundance: -

CDR3nt: TGCGCCAGCAGCCAAGAAGGTCAGGACAGGCACTATGGCTACACCTTC
CDR3aa: CASSQEGQDRHYGYTF
d_gene: TRBD1
v_gene: TRBV4-1
j_gene: TRBJ1-2
abundance: few

CDR3nt: TGTGCCAGCAGCTTAGTGTCGGGGGCTGACGGCTACACCTTC
CDR3aa: CASSLVSGADGYTF
d_gene: -
v_gene: TRBV7-8
j_gene: TRBJ1-2
abundance: -

CDR3nt: TGTGCCAGCAGCAAGCGGGAGGGCAGAAATGGCTACACCTTC
CDR3aa: CASSKREGRNGYTF
d_gene: -
v_gene: TRBV6-5
j_gene: TRBJ1-2
abundance: once

CDR3nt: TGTGCCAGCAGCCGGGACAGGGGAATTAGAAATTCACCCCTCCACTTT
CDR3aa: CASSRDRGIRNSPLHF
d_gene: TRBD1
v_gene: TRBV7-2
j_gene: TRBJ1-6
abundance: once

CDR3nt: TGTGCCAGCAGCTTGGCGGAGGTTCGTAATCAGCCCCAGCATTTT
CDR3aa: CASSLAEVRNQPQHF
d_gene: -
v_gene: TRBV7-2
j_gene: TRBJ1-5
abundance: -

CDR3nt: TGTGCCAGCAGCCCTCGTTGGATGAACACTGAAGCTTTCTTT
CDR3aa: CASSPRWMNTEAFF
d_gene: -
v_gene: TRBV7-8
j_gene: TRBJ1-1
abundance: -

CDR3nt: TGTGCCAGCAGTGAAGGTCGGGCAGGGGATCAGCCCCAGCATTTT
CDR3aa: CASSEGRAGDQPQHF
d_gene: -
v_gene: TRBV2
j_gene: TRBJ1-5
abundance: -

CDR3nt: TGTGCCAGCAGCTTAGCGAAGGGGGTTGGAGAGACCCAGTACTTC
CDR3aa: CASSLAKGVGETQYF
d_gene: -
v_gene: TRBV7-2
j_gene: TRBJ2-5
abundance: few

CDR3nt: TGTGCCAGCAGCATCGACCGACAGGGAGCCTATGGCTACACCTTC
CDR3aa: CASSIDRQGAYGYTF
d_gene: TRBD1
v_gene: TRBV11-2
j_gene: TRBJ1-2
abundance: -

CDR3nt: TGTGCCAGCACCGCCGGCCGGGACAGACAAGAGACCCAGTACTTC
CDR3aa: CASTAGRDRQETQYF
d_gene: TRBD1
v_gene: TRBV5-8
j_gene: TRBJ2-5
abundance: -

CDR3nt: TGTGCCACCAGTGATTTTGGAGAGACCCAGTACTTC
CDR3aa: CATSDFGETQYF
d_gene: -
v_gene: TRBV24-1
j_gene: TRBJ2-5
abundance: -

CDR3nt: TGTGCCAGCAGCCTGGGGATAAATCAGCCCCAGCATTTT
CDR3aa: CASSLGINQPQHF
d_gene: -
v_gene: TRBV5-6
j_gene: TRBJ1-5
abundance: -

CDR3nt: TGTGCCAGCAGCCCTAACGAGCCCCCAGGAGGGGGCTATGAAAAACTGTTTTTT
CDR3aa: CASSPNEPPGGGYEKLFF
d_gene: TRBD1
v_gene: TRBV7-3
j_gene: TRBJ1-4
abundance: -

CDR3nt: TGCGCCAGCAGCTTGCAGGAGACAGATACGCAGTATTTT
CDR3aa: CASSLQETDTQYF
d_gene: -
v_gene: TRBV5-1
j_gene: TRBJ2-3
abundance: -

CDR3nt: TGTGCCACCAGCCCCGCCGGGTACAATGAGCAGTTCTTC
CDR3aa: CATSPAGYNEQFF
d_gene: -
v_gene: TRBV15
j_gene: TRBJ2-1
abundance: -

CDR3nt: TGTGCCAGCAGCCCCTTTAATTCACCCCTCCACTTT
CDR3aa: CASSPFNSPLHF
d_gene: -
v_gene: TRBV7-2
j_gene: TRBJ1-6
abundance: few

CDR3nt: TGTGCCACCTATAACAGGGCTCAAGAGACCCAGTACTTC
CDR3aa: CATYNRAQETQYF
d_gene: -
v_gene: TRBV19
j_gene: TRBJ2-5
abundance: -